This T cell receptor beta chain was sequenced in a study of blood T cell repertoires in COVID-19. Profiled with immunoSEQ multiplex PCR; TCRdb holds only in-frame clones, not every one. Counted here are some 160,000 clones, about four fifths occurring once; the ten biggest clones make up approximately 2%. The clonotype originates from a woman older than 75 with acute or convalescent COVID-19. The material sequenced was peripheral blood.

This chain's CDR3 is CASSLGESYGYTF. CDR3 DNA sequence: TGTGCCAGCAGCTTGGGGGAGAGCTATGGCTACACCTTC. The chain is built from TRBV5-4 and TRBJ1-2; D remains unclear. The CDR3 consists of 13 residues. Germline values: CDR1 SGHNT, CDR2 YYREEE (reference sequence). Trimming left V 0 bases short and J 4 bases short, with 7 bases between.